Presented here are 2 T cell receptor beta chains from one specimen sequenced in a study of regulatory T cells in long-lasting Graves disease. The time point denotes: newly diagnosed GD, antithyroid drugs for less than 3 months. The TCR library was made from RNA that had been extracted from PBMCs in TRIzol. Sequencing libraries for TCR beta were prepared with iRepertoire HTBI primers and Arm-PCR of CDR3 regions. MiXCR, applied by TCRdb to the multiplex PCR reads, yields one record per CDR3 protein. The table lists 200,000 to 300,000 distinct CDR3 sequences, 20% to 25% of them singletons. The material sequenced was peripheral blood mononuclear cells (PBMCs), taken at new diagnosis, from a patient treated with antithyroid drugs. Receptor source: a female donor with Graves disease.

This rearrangement joins TRBV19 to TRBJ2-1; D unresolved. The V end lost 6 bases, the J end lost 2 bases, and 11 bases lay between the germline ends. This CDR3 is built from 14 residues. Germline CDR1 reads LNHDA; CDR2 reads SQIVND (reference sequence). Here the CDR3 reads CASRLSNAYNEQFF. CDR3 bases: TGTGCCAGTAGGCTTAGCAACGCCTACAATGAGCAGTTCTTC.

To note about this clonotype: Being one base from a much bigger clone, this may be a read error. This chain links TRBV5-4 with TRBJ2-3, with 10 bases lining up with TRBD2. The CDR3 is made up of 15 amino acids. Germline assignment: CDR1 SGHNT and CDR2 YYREEE (reference sequence). CDR3 in amino acids: CAGSLLAGVPDTQYF. CDR3 DNA: TGTGCCGGCAGCCTTCTAGCGGGAGTCCCAGATACGCAGTATTTT.